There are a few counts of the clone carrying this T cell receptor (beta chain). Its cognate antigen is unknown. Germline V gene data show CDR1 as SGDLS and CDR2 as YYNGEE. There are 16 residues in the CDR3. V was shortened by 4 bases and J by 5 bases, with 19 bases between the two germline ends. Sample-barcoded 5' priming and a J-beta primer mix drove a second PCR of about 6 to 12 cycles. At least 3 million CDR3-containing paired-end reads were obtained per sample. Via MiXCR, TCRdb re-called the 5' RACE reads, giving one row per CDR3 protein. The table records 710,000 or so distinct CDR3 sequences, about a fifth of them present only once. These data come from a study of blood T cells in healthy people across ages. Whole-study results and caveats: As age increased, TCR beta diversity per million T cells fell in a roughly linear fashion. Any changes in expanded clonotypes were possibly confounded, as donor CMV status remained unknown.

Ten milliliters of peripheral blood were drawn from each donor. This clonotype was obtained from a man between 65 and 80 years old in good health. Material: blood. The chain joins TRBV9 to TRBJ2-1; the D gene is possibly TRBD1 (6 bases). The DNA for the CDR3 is TGTGCCAGCAGCTCCAGACCGGGACAAAGAAACAATGAGCAGTTCTTC. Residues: CASSSRPGQRNNEQFF.